Listed below are T cell receptor beta chains from one sample, sequenced in a study of cytomegalovirus exposure and HLA in healthy donors. The data were produced by immunoSEQ multiplex PCR, yet TCRdb's version contains in-frame clones alone and is incomplete. The sample includes roughly 60,000 clones. Sequenced input: PBMCs. The receptors stem from a woman younger than 30 in good health and CMV-seronegative. Both conserved end residues are part of each CDR3. Each record gives: CDR3 protein, CDR3 DNA, D gene, J gene, V gene. A D gene is named only where the DNA matches it firmly.

CASSEREGQREQYF | TGTGCCAGCAGTGAGCGGGAGGGCCAAAGAGAGCAGTACTTC | TRBD2 | TRBJ2-7 | TRBV25-1
CASSLEWDRGRRGTEAFF | TGTGCCAGCAGCTTGGAATGGGACAGGGGGCGCAGGGGCACTGAAGCTTTCTTT | TRBD1 | TRBJ1-1 | TRBV5-6
CASSPAKIQYF | TGTGCCAGCAGTCCCGCGAAGATTCAGTACTTC | . | TRBJ2-7 | TRBV11-3
CASSRLGTDPDTQYF | TGTGCCAGCAGTCGGCTTGGGACTGACCCCGATACGCAGTATTTT | . | TRBJ2-3 | TRBV9
CASSGIAGGSQETQYF | TGTGCCAGCAGCGGTATAGCGGGAGGCTCACAAGAGACCCAGTACTTC | TRBD2 | TRBJ2-5 | TRBV5-4
CASSDPGLAGGHWLSEQFF | TGTGCCAGCAGCGATCCGGGACTAGCGGGAGGGCACTGGCTCAGTGAGCAGTTCTTC | TRBD2 | TRBJ2-1 | TRBV7-9
CASSVEWGPPTEAFF | TGTGCCAGCAGCGTAGAGTGGGGCCCACCCACTGAAGCTTTCTTT | . | TRBJ1-1 | TRBV9
CASSQGTSGVEQETQYF | TGCGCCAGCAGCCAAGGGACTAGCGGGGTGGAACAAGAGACCCAGTACTTC | TRBD2 | TRBJ2-5 | TRBV4-1
CASSEARGTPGYTF | TGTGCCAGCAGTGAAGCACGGGGGACTCCTGGCTACACCTTC | . | TRBJ1-2 | TRBV2
CASSLGLQAGFYGYTF | TGTGCCAGCAGCTTGGGGCTGCAGGCGGGATTCTATGGCTACACCTTC | . | TRBJ1-2 | TRBV5-5
CASSLGGTSGTQETQYF | TGCGCCAGCAGCTTGGGTGGGACTAGCGGGACTCAAGAGACCCAGTACTTC | TRBD2 | TRBJ2-5 | TRBV5-1
CASSPWGSLGEKLFF | TGTGCCAGCAGCCCCTGGGGCAGCCTTGGTGAAAAACTGTTTTTT | . | TRBJ1-4 | TRBV14